This T cell receptor (beta chain) was sequenced during a study of blood T cells in healthy people across ages. The sample providers were healthy Caucasian people from Russia, aged roughly 6 to 90. Together with a sample-barcoded 5' primer, a J-beta primer mix was included in a second PCR lasting about 7 to 11 cycles. Each CDR3 protein gets one entry after TCRdb re-called the 5' RACE reads with MiXCR. Of 1.5 million to 2 million distinct CDR3 sequences in the sample, roughly 50% were seen once. This clonotype has just one count. Germline lookup yields CDR1 SGHAT and CDR2 FQDESV (reference sequence). V shed 1 base, J shed 4 bases, and the junction held 5 bases outside the gene matches. The CDR3 totals 15 residues.

This TCR came from a woman aged 35 to 49 in good health. Sequencing input: blood. The rearrangement uses TRBV11-1 and TRBJ2-3; 7 positions agree with TRBD1. The CDR3, as DNA: TGTGCCAGCAGCTTAGTGACAGGGTTGGCAGATACGCAGTATTTT. Translated: CASSLVTGLADTQYF.